The 18 T cell receptor beta chains presented below share a single source sample, sequenced in a study of cytomegalovirus exposure and HLA in healthy donors. 60 Vbeta and 13 Jbeta primers were used in PCR. Generated by immunoSEQ multiplex PCR, the TCRdb table keeps only in-frame clones and is missing some. The sample shows just over 95,000 clones, about 78% of them seen only once. Source material: PBMCs. The receptors come from a woman in her thirties or forties in good health and CMV-seropositive.

The CDR3 bases are TGCGCCAGCAGCTTGGCAGGCAGATTCTCCACAGATACGCAGTATTTT. Translated, it gives CASSLAGRFSTDTQYF. J is TRBJ2-3 and V is TRBV5-1; no firm D call. V was shortened by 0 bases and J by 2 bases, with 13 bases between the two germline ends. The CDR3 runs 16 residues. CDR1 is SGHRS and CDR2 is YFSETQ in the germline V gene. Together with reference TRBV5-1 and TRBJ2-3, the CDR3 gives the full variable domain: KAGVTQTPRYLIKTRGQQVTLSCSPISGHRSVSWYQQTPGQGLQFLFEYFSETQRNKGNFPGRFSGRQFSNSRSEMNVSTLELGDSALYLCASSLAGRFSTDTQYFGPGTRLTVL.

The V gene is TRBV6-5, the J gene TRBJ1-5, with D possibly being TRBD1 (5 bases). This CDR3 is 13 amino acids long. V gave up 5 bases and J gave up 5 bases, with 10 bases separating them. Germline V CDR1 and CDR2: MNHEY, SVGAGI. The chain's CDR3 is CASSAWGDQPQHF. The CDR3 nucleotides are TGTGCCAGCAGTGCGTGGGGGGATCAGCCCCAGCATTTT.

This clone was detected a few times. This rearrangement joins TRBV5-4 to TRBJ2-7, with a tentative D call TRBD2 (5 bases). This CDR3 is built from 13 residues. The V and J ends lost 1 base and 5 bases respectively, with 10 bases between them. The germline V gene encodes CDR1 SGHNT and CDR2 YYREEE (reference sequence). CDR3 loop: CASSLFEGHEQYF. The DNA of the CDR3 is TGTGCCAGCAGCTTGTTTGAGGGCCACGAGCAGTACTTC.

In this sample, this clone turned up a few times. The rearrangement joins TRBV15 to TRBJ2-7, with D perhaps TRBD1 (5 bases). Deletions cut 0 bases from V and 3 bases from J, with 15 bases between. This CDR3 region has 16 residues. Germline loops: CDR1 LNHNV, CDR2 YYDKDF (reference sequence). The CDR3 nucleotides read TGTGCCACCAGCAGAGATGTAAAGGGGATTGGCTACGAGCAGTACTTC. Its protein is CATSRDVKGIGYEQYF.

The CDR3 DNA sequence: TGTGCCAGTCAAGTAGCGGGTACGCAGTATTTT. It is translated as CASQVAGTQYF. The chain is built from TRBV10-3 and TRBJ2-3; 7 nucleotides agree with TRBD2. V lost 10 bases and J lost 8; bases outside the gene matches: 6. Germline V gene lookup returns CDR1 ENHRY and CDR2 SYGVKD. The CDR3 is made up of 11 amino acids.

This chain connects TRBV25-1 to TRBJ2-3; 7 nucleotides agree with TRBD2. The ends lost 10 bases at V and 3 bases at J; junction bases unmatched: 7. Germline V CDR1 and CDR2: MGHDK, SYGVNS. CDR3 size: 13 residues. CDR3 bases: TGTGCCATCGGGGCGGGAGCAACAGATACGCAGTATTTT. Protein sequence: CAIGAGATDTQYF.

This rearrangement joins TRBV6-4 to TRBJ2-6; the D is unclear. This CDR3 comprises 15 residues. Germline loops: CDR1 MRHNA, CDR2 SNTAGT. The V and J ends lost 2 bases and 0 bases respectively, with 5 bases between them. The CDR3 bases are TGTGCCAGCAGTGACCTAAGCTCTGGGGCCAACGTCCTGACTTTC. Protein sequence: CASSDLSSGANVLTF.

The chain combines TRBV9 with TRBJ2-2; tentatively, D is TRBD2 (5 bases). The germline V and J ends were trimmed by 0 bases and 7 bases, with 10 bases remaining between them. The CDR3 sequence is 14 residues long. From germline, CDR1 is SGDLS and CDR2 YYNGEE. In DNA form, the CDR3 reads TGTGCCAGCAGCGTAGGTGGGAGTGGCGGGGAGCTGTTTTTT. This codes for CASSVGGSGGELFF.

The chain employs TRBV27 and TRBJ1-1; D is uncertain. The CDR3 is 13 amino acids. V gave up 2 bases and J gave up 7 bases, with 11 bases separating them. Germline V CDR1 and CDR2: MNHEY, SMNVEV (reference sequence). The CDR3 is CASSLGGMGEAFF. CDR3 sequence (DNA): TGTGCCAGCAGTTTAGGAGGTATGGGTGAAGCTTTCTTT.

V and J are TRBV7-9 and TRBJ1-5, with 7 bases fitting TRBD1. Unmatched junction bases numbered 12, after V lost 4 bases and J lost 3 bases. The CDR3 is made up of 17 amino acids. Germline V gene data show CDR1 as SEHNR and CDR2 as FQNEAQ (reference sequence). Here the CDR3 reads CASSCRKGAEDNQPQHF. Written as DNA, the CDR3 is TGTGCCAGCAGCTGCCGCAAGGGGGCTGAGGACAATCAGCCCCAGCATTTT.

J is TRBJ2-2 and V is TRBV7-9; 7 bases fit TRBD2. V was pared by 4 bases and J by 5 bases, with 10 bases of the junction left unmatched. Germline V gene sequence: CDR1 SEHNR, CDR2 FQNEAQ (reference sequence). The CDR3 has 16 amino acids. Here the CDR3 reads CASSYWRGGPTGELFF. DNA for the CDR3: TGTGCCAGCAGCTACTGGCGGGGAGGGCCTACCGGGGAGCTGTTTTTT.

The chain combines TRBV4-1 with TRBJ2-1; a weak D match, TRBD1 (6 bases). V was pared by 1 base and J by 6 bases, with 7 bases between. CDR1 is MGHRA and CDR2 is YSYEKL in the germline V gene. CDR3 length: 13 amino acids. The chain's CDR3 is CASSQAQGNEQFF. As DNA, the CDR3 is TGCGCCAGCAGCCAAGCACAGGGCAATGAGCAGTTCTTC.

The table lists this clone with a count of one. This chain uses TRBV14 with TRBJ2-2; 10 bases align to TRBD2. V lost 1 base to trimming and J lost 3 bases; unmatched junction nucleotides: 5. CDR1 is SGHDN, CDR2 FVKESK, per germline. This CDR3 region has 17 residues. The CDR3: CASSQVPGLAYTGELFF. The DNA of the CDR3 is TGTGCCAGCAGCCAAGTTCCGGGACTAGCGTACACCGGGGAGCTGTTTTTT.

A few counts support this clone. The chain carries TRBV19 and TRBJ2-7, with D possibly matching TRBD2 (5 bases). CDR3 length equals 14 residues. CDR1 is LNHDA, CDR2 SQIVND, per germline (reference sequence). Trimming removed 3 bases at V and 6 bases at J, with 15 bases between. DNA of the CDR3: TGTGCCAGTAGTATGAGTGGACTCTCACGCGAGCAGTACTTC. Encoded protein: CASSMSGLSREQYF. Together with reference TRBV19 and TRBJ2-7, the CDR3 gives the full variable domain: DGGITQSPKYLFRKEGQNVTLSCEQNLNHDAMYWYRQDPGQGLRLIYYSQIVNDFQKGDIAEGYSVSREKKESFPLTVTSAQKNPTAFYLCASSMSGLSREQYFGPGTRLTVT.

The chain joins TRBV29-1 to TRBJ2-1, with 9 bases lining up with TRBD2. CDR3 length equals 14 residues. With 2 bases clipped from V and 15 bases from J, the junction kept 14 bases outside the gene matches. CDR1 and CDR2 (germline): SQVTM, ANQGSEA. The CDR3 nucleotides are TGCAGCGTTGAATGGGTAGCGGGAGCCCGTCTCAGGTTCTTC. Protein sequence: CSVEWVAGARLRFF.

This clone has just a few counts. CDR3 DNA sequence: TGTGCTAGTGGCCGGGACAGGGACTACGAGCAGTACTTC. It translates to CASGRDRDYEQYF. This chain uses TRBV12-5 with TRBJ2-7, with 9 bases fitting TRBD1. This CDR3 is 13 amino acids long. J lost 3 bases, V lost 6 bases, and 3 bases had no gene match. Germline V CDR1 and CDR2: LGHNT, FRNRAP.

The chain carries TRBV9 and TRBJ2-1; 12 nucleotides agree with TRBD1. Trimming at V came to 6 bases and at J to 10 bases, leaving 8 bases not matched to a gene. The V gene's germline CDR1 is SGDLS and CDR2 YYNGEE. CDR3 size: 14 residues. The CDR3 coding sequence is TGTGCCAGCAAGGGGGGGACAGGGGGCGGGGAGCAGTTCTTC. Translation: CASKGGTGGGEQFF.

J is TRBJ1-1 and V is TRBV18; a weak D match, TRBD1 (6 bases). V gave up 4 bases and J gave up 8 bases, with 8 bases separating them. The germline CDR1 and CDR2 sequences are KGHSH and LQKENI. The CDR3 totals 11 residues. This CDR3 is CASSQQGEAFF. The CDR3 DNA is TGTGCCAGCTCACAACAGGGAGAAGCTTTCTTT. Full variable domain (missing parts from reference TRBV18 and TRBJ1-1): NAGVMQNPRHLVRRRGQEARLRCSPMKGHSHVYWYRQLPEEGLKFMVYLQKENIIDESGMPKERFSAEFPKEGPSILRIQQVVRGDSAAYFCASSQQGEAFFGQGTRLTVV.